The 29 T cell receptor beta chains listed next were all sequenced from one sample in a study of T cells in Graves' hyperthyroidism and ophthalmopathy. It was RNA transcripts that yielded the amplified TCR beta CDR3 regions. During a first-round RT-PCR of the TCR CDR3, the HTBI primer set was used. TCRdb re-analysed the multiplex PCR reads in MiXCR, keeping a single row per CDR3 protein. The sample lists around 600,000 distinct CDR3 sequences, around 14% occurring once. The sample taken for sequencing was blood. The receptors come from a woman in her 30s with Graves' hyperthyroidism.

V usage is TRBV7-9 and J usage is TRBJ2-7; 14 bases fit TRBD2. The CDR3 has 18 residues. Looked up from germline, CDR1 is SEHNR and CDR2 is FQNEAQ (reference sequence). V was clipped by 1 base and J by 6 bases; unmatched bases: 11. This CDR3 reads CASSLGPSGTSGSVEQYF. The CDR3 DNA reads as TGTGCCAGCAGCTTAGGACCAAGCGGGACTAGCGGGAGTGTCGAGCAGTACTTC.

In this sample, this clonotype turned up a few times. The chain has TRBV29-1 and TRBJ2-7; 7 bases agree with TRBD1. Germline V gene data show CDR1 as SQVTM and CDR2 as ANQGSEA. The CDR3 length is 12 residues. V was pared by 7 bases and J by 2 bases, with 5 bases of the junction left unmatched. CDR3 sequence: CSGGQVPYEQYF. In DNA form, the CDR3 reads TGCAGCGGTGGACAGGTGCCCTACGAGCAGTACTTC.

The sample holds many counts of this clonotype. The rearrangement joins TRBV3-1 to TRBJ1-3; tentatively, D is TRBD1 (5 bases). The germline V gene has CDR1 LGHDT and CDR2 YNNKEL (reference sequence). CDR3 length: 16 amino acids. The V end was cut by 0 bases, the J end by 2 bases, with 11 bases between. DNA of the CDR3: TGTGCCAGCAGCCAAGAATGGGGGGGTACTGGAAACACCATATATTTT. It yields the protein CASSQEWGGTGNTIYF.

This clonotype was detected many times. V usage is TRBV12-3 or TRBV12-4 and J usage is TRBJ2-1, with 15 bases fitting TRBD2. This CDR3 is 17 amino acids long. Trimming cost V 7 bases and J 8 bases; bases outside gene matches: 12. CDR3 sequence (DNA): TGTGCCAGCACCGACGGACTAGCGGGAGGGCCAATATATGAGCAGTTCTTC. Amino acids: CASTDGLAGGPIYEQFF.

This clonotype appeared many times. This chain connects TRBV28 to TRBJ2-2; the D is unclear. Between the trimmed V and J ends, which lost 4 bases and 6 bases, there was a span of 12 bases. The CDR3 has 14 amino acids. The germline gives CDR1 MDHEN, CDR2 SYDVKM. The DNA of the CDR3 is TGTGCCAGCAGTTGGTCTCGGTCTCCCGGGGAGCTGTTTTTT. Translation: CASSWSRSPGELFF. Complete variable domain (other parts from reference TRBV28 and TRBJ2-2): DVKVTQSSRYLVKRTGEKVFLECVQDMDHENMFWYRQDPGLGLRLIYFSYDVKMKEKGDIPEGYSVSREKKERFSLILESASTNQTSMYLCASSWSRSPGELFFGEGSRLTVL.

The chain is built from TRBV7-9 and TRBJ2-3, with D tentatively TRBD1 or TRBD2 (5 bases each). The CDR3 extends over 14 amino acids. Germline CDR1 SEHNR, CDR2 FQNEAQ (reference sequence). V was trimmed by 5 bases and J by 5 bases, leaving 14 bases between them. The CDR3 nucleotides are TGTGCCAGCAGCCTAGACGGGACGGGAGATACGCAGTATTTT. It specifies CASSLDGTGDTQYF.

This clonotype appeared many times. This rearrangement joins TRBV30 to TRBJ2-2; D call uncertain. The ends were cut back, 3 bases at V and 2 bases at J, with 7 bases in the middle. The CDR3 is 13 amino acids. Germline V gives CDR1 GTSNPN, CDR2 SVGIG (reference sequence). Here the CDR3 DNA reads TGTGCCTGGAGCGGCAGAAACACCGGGGAGCTGTTTTTT. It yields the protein CAWSGRNTGELFF.

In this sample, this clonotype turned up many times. The CDR3 DNA follows: TGTGCCAGCAGTTTGTCGGGACAGGCGGCGAAGACCCAGTACTTC. It codes for CASSLSGQAAKTQYF. The chain employs TRBV28 and TRBJ2-5; 8 bases are shared with TRBD1. CDR1 is MDHEN and CDR2 is SYDVKM in the germline V gene. The ends lost 3 bases at V and 6 bases at J; junction bases unmatched: 9. There are 15 residues in the CDR3.

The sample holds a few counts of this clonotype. CDR3 region: CASSLDSTSYRYEQYF. DNA of the CDR3: TGTGCCAGCAGCTTAGATTCGACTAGCTATCGCTACGAGCAGTACTTC. The chain joins TRBV7-2 to TRBJ2-7; 7 nucleotides line up with TRBD2. The V segment lost 1 base and the J segment 3 bases; nucleotides outside the gene matches: 9. Germline assignment: CDR1 SGHTA and CDR2 FQGNSA. This CDR3 is built from 16 residues. Full variable domain (remainder filled in from reference TRBV7-2 and TRBJ2-7): GAGVSQSPSNKVTEKGKDVELRCDPISGHTALYWYRQSLGQGLEFLIYFQGNSAPDKSGLPSDRFSAERTGGSVSTLTIQRTQQEDSAVYLCASSLDSTSYRYEQYFGPGTRLTVT.

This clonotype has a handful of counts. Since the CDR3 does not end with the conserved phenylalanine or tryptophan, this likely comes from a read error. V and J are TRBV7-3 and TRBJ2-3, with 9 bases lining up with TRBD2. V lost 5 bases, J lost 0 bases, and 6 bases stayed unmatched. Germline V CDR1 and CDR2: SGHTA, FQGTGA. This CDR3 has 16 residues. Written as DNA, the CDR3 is TGTGCCAGCAGCCCTACTAGCGGGCCTAGCACAGATACGCAGTATTCT. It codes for CASSPTSGPSTDTQYS.

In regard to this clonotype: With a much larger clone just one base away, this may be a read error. CDR3 DNA sequence: TGTGCCAGCAGTTTGCAGGCAATAGCCAAAAACATTCGGTACTTC. Translation gives CASSLQAIAKNIRYF. V and J are TRBV28 and TRBJ2-4; D remains unclear. This CDR3 is 15 amino acids long. Looked up from germline, CDR1 is MDHEN and CDR2 is SYDVKM.

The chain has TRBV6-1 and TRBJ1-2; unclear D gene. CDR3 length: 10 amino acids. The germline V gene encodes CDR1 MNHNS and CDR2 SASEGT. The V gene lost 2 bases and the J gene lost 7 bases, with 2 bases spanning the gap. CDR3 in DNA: TGTGCCAGCAGTGAACGTGGCTACACCTTC. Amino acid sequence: CASSERGYTF.

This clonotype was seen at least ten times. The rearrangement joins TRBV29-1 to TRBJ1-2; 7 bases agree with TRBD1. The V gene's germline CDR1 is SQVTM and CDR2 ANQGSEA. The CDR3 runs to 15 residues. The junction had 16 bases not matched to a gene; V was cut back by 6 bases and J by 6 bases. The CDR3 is CSVVGWGQPFNGYTF. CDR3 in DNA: TGCAGCGTGGTGGGTTGGGGACAGCCATTCAATGGCTACACCTTC.

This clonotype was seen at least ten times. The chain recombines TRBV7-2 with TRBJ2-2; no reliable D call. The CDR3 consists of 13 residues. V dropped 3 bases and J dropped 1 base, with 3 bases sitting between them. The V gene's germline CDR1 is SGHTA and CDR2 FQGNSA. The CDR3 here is CASSFRNTGELFF. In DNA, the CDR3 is TGTGCCAGCAGCTTTCGGAACACCGGGGAGCTGTTTTTT.

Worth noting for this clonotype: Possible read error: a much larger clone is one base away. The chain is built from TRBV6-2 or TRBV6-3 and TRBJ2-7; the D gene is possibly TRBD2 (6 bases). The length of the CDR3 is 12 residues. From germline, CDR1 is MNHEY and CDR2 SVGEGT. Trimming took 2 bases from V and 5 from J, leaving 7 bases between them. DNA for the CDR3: TGTGCCAGCAGTTACCCGGGAGACGAGCAGTACTTC. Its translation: CASSYPGDEQYF.

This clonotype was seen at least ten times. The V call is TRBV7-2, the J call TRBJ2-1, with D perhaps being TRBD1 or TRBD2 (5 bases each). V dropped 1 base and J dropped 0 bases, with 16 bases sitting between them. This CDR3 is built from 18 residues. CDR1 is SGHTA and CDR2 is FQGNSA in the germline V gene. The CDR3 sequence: CASSLVVGLGSSYNEQFF. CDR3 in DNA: TGTGCCAGCAGCTTAGTTGTGGGGCTTGGGAGCTCCTACAATGAGCAGTTCTTC.

CDR3 sequence: CASSQADNRGYTF. The CDR3 coding sequence is TGTGCCAGCAGCCAAGCCGACAATCGGGGCTACACCTTC. The chain has TRBV4-2 and TRBJ1-2, with D unresolved. The CDR3 sequence is 13 residues long. Germline loops: CDR1 LGHNA, CDR2 YNFKEQ. V lost 1 base, J lost 8 bases, and 11 bases lay in between.

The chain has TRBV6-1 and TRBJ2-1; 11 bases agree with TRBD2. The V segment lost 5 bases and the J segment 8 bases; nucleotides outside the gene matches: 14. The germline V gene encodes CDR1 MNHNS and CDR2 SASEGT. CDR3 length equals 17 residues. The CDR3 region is CASSPPMRVAGGDEQFF. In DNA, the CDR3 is TGTGCCAGCAGTCCCCCAATGAGGGTAGCGGGAGGGGATGAGCAGTTCTTC.

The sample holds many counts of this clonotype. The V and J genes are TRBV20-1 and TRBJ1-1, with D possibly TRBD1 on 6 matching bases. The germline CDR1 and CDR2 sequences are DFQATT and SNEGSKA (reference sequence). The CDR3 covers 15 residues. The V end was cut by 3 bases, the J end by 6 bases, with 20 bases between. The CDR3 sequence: CSARVPDTGSSEAFF. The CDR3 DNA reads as TGCAGTGCTAGGGTGCCCGATACAGGGAGTTCTGAAGCTTTCTTT.

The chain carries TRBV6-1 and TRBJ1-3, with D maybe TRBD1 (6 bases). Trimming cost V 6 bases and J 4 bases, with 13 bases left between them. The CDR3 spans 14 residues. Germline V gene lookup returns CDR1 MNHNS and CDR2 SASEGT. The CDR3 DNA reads TGTGCCAGCAGCCAGGGGCAGGGAGGAAACACCATATATTTT. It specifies CASSQGQGGNTIYF.

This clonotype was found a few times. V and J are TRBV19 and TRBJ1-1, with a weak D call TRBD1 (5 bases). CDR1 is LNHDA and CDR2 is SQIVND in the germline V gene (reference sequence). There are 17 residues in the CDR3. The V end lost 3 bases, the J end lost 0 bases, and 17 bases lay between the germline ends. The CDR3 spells CASSIGRGWALNTEAFF. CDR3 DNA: TGTGCCAGTAGTATTGGTAGGGGATGGGCTTTGAACACTGAAGCTTTCTTT.

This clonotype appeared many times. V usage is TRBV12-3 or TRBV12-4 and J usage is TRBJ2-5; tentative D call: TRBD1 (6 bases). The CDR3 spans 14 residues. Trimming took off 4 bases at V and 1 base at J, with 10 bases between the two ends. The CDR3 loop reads CASSSGQLQETQYF. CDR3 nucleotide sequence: TGTGCCAGCAGTTCGGGACAACTCCAAGAGACCCAGTACTTC.

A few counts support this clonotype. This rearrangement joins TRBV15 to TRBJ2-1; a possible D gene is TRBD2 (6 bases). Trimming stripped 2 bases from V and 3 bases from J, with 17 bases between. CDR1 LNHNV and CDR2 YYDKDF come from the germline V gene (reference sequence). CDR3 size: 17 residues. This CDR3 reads CATSRRSGGVNYNEQFF. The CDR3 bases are TGTGCCACCAGCAGAAGATCAGGCGGGGTTAACTACAATGAGCAGTTCTTC.

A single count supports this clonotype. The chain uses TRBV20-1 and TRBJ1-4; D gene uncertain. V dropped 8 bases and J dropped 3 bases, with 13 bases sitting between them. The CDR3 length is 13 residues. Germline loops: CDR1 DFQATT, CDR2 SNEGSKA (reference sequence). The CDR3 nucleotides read TGCAGTCCCTGGGGATCAGCTAATGAAAAACTGTTTTTT. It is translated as CSPWGSANEKLFF.

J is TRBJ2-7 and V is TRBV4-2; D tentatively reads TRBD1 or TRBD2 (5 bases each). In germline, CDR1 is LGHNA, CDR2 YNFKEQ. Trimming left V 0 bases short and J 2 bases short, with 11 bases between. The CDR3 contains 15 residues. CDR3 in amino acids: CASSQDMGRTYEQYF. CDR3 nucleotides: TGTGCCAGCAGCCAAGATATGGGACGGACCTACGAGCAGTACTTC.

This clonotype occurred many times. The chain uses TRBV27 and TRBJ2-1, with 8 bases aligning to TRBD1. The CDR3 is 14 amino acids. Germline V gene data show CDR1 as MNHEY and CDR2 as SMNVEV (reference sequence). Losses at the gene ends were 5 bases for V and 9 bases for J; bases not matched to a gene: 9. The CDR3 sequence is CASSPADRGAEQFF. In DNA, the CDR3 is TGTGCCAGCAGTCCAGCCGACAGGGGTGCTGAGCAGTTCTTC.

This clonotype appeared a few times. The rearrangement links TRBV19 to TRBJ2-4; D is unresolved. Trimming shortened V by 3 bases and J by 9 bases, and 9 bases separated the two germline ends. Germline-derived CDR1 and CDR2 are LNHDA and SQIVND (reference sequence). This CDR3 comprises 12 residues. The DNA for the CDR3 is TGTGCCAGTAGTATTAGGAACGGCATTCAGTACTTC. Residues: CASSIRNGIQYF.

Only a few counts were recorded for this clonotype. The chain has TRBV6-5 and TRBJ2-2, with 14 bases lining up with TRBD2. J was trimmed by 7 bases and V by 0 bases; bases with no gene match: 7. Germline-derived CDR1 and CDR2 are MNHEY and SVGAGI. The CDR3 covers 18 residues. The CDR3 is CASSYSGTSGSGGGELFF. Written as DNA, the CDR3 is TGTGCCAGCAGTTACTCCGGGACTAGCGGGAGCGGGGGCGGGGAGCTGTTTTTT.

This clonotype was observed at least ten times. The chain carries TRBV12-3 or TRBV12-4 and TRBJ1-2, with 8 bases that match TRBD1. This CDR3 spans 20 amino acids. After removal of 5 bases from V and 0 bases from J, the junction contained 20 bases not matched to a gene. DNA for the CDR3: TGTGCCAGCAGTAGGCGACGGGGGACAGGACTACGACCCGCTAACTATGGCTACACCTTC. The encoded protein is CASSRRRGTGLRPANYGYTF.